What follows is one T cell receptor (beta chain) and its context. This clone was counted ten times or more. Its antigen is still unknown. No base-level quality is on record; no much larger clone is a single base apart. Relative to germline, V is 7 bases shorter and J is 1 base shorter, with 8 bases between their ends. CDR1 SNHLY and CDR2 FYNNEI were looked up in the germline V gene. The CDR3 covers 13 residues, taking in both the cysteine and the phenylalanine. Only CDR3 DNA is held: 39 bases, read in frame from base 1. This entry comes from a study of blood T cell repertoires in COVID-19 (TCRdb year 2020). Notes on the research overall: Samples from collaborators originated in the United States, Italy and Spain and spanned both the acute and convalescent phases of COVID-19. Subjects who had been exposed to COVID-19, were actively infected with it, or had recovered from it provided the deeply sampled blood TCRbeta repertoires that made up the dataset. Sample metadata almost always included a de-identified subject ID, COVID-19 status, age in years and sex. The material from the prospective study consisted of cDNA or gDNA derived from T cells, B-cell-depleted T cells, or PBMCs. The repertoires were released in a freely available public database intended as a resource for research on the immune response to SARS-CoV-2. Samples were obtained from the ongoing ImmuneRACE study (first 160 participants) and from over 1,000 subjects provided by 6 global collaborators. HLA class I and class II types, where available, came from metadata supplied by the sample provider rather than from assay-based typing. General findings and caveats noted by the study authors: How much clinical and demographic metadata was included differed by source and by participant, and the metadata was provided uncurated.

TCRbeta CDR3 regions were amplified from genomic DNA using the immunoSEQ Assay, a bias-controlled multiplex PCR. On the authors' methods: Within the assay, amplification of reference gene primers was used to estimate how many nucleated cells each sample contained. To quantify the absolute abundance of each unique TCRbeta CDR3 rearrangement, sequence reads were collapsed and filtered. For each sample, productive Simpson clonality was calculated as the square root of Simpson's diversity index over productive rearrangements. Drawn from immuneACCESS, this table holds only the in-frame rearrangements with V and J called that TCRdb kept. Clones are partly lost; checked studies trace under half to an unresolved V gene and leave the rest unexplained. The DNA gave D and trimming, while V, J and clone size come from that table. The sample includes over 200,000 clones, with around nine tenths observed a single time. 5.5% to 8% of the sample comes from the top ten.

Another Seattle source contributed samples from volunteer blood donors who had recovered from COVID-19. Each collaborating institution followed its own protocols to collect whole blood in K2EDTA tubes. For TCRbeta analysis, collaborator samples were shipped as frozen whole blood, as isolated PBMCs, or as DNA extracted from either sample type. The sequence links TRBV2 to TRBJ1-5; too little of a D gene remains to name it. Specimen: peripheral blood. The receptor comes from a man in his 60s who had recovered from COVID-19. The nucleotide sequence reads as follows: TGTGCCAGCATGTATATGAGCAATCAGCCCCAGCATTTT. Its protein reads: CASMYMSNQPQHF.